Listed below are T cell receptor beta chains from one sample, sequenced in a study of early stage breast cancer tumors. This table comes from immunoSEQ multiplex PCR, and its TCRdb copy is limited to in-frame clones, with some not included. This sample has fewer than 30,000 clones, with 75% to 85% found just once. The sequenced sample consisted of blood. These receptors all come from a person aged 55-75 years with breast cancer. Each CDR3 is given without its conserved first and last residue.

j_call: TRBJ1-5
cdr3_length: 12
v_call: TRBV6-5
cdr3_aa: ASSSITGNQPQH

j_call: TRBJ2-5
cdr3_length: 11
v_call: TRBV7-6
cdr3_aa: ASSLASQETQY

j_call: TRBJ2-3
cdr3_length: 18
v_call: TRBV28
cdr3_aa: ASFTLRTSGSPGITDTQY

j_call: TRBJ2-7
cdr3_length: 15
v_call: TRBV28
cdr3_aa: ASSSRLAGLNKYEQY

j_call: TRBJ1-1
cdr3_length: 11
v_call: TRBV10-1
cdr3_aa: ASRLSRNTEAF

j_call: TRBJ2-4
cdr3_length: 15
v_call: TRBV10-1
cdr3_aa: ASRAHRALGAKNIQY

j_call: TRBJ1-1
cdr3_length: 11
v_call: TRBV29-1
cdr3_aa: SVAHIAGSEAF

j_call: TRBJ2-5
cdr3_length: 14
v_call: TRBV5-1
cdr3_aa: ASSPGQGIGQETQY

j_call: TRBJ2-1
cdr3_length: 13
v_call: TRBV18
cdr3_aa: ASAREREGRNEQF

j_call: TRBJ2-5
cdr3_length: 13
v_call: TRBV18
cdr3_aa: ASSPGTGGPETQY

j_call: TRBJ1-1
cdr3_length: 11
v_call: TRBV7-2
cdr3_aa: ASSLSMNTEAF

j_call: TRBJ2-7
cdr3_length: 14
v_call: TRBV7-2
cdr3_aa: ASSLDPSGRMYEQY

j_call: TRBJ1-5
cdr3_length: 11
v_call: TRBV28
cdr3_aa: ASSLTGNQPQH

j_call: TRBJ1-2
cdr3_length: 14
v_call: TRBV19
cdr3_aa: ASSTQPGVIDYGYT

j_call: TRBJ2-1
cdr3_length: 13
v_call: TRBV4-3
cdr3_aa: ASSQDTGDYNEQF

j_call: TRBJ1-1
cdr3_length: 11
v_call: TRBV28
cdr3_aa: ASTSMLGTEAF

j_call: TRBJ2-5
cdr3_length: 13
v_call: TRBV5-1
cdr3_aa: ASRVASGTSETQY

j_call: TRBJ2-5
cdr3_length: 12
v_call: TRBV29-1
cdr3_aa: SVVGGDYPETQY

j_call: TRBJ1-5
cdr3_length: 12
v_call: TRBV18
cdr3_aa: ASSPPSQAFPQH

j_call: TRBJ1-2
cdr3_length: 11
v_call: TRBV28
cdr3_aa: ASTVQVDYGYT

j_call: TRBJ1-3
cdr3_length: 13
v_call: TRBV19
cdr3_aa: ASRPDRATGNTIY

j_call: TRBJ2-2
cdr3_length: 11
v_call: TRBV19
cdr3_aa: ASRDKNTGELF

j_call: TRBJ2-4
cdr3_length: 13
v_call: TRBV7-9
cdr3_aa: ASSPTTGIYNIQY

j_call: TRBJ2-7
cdr3_length: 13
v_call: TRBV6-5
cdr3_aa: ASSYGRSGTYEQY

j_call: TRBJ1-3
cdr3_length: 14
v_call: TRBV4-3
cdr3_aa: ASSQSRGGQGNTIY

j_call: TRBJ2-7
cdr3_length: 12
v_call: TRBV11-3
cdr3_aa: ASSLVGLPYEQY

j_call: TRBJ2-7
cdr3_length: 11
v_call: TRBV7-6
cdr3_aa: ASSPGTLYEQY

j_call: TRBJ2-3
cdr3_length: 15
v_call: TRBV29-1
cdr3_aa: SVEESQLAGPTDTQY

j_call: TRBJ2-7
cdr3_length: 12
v_call: TRBV19
cdr3_aa: ASSIQEALGEQY

j_call: TRBJ2-2
cdr3_length: 13
v_call: TRBV6-4
cdr3_aa: ASSDGQGTTGELF

j_call: TRBJ2-7
cdr3_length: 11
v_call: TRBV25-1
cdr3_aa: ARGPGRANEQY

j_call: TRBJ1-2
cdr3_length: 11
v_call: TRBV6-4
cdr3_aa: ASSGSQEYGYT

j_call: TRBJ2-3
cdr3_length: 13
v_call: TRBV9
cdr3_aa: ASSVGVTNPDTQY

j_call: TRBJ2-7
cdr3_length: 13
v_call: TRBV5-1
cdr3_aa: ASSLGSTTFNEQY

j_call: TRBJ1-5
cdr3_length: 12
v_call: TRBV27
cdr3_aa: ITHGRGSNQPQH

j_call: TRBJ1-2
cdr3_length: 9
v_call: TRBV19
cdr3_aa: ASTSYAGPT

j_call: TRBJ2-7
cdr3_length: 10
v_call: TRBV7-9
cdr3_aa: AAGTGDYEQY

j_call: TRBJ2-1
cdr3_length: 13
v_call: TRBV5-1
cdr3_aa: ASSLGIAAYNEQF

j_call: TRBJ2-5
cdr3_length: 12
v_call: TRBV28
cdr3_aa: ASSPQDLQETQY

j_call: TRBJ2-7
cdr3_length: 10
v_call: TRBV28
cdr3_aa: ASLRGSYEQY

j_call: TRBJ2-7
cdr3_length: 13
v_call: TRBV10-3
cdr3_aa: ATGTSGGSSYEQY

j_call: TRBJ2-3
cdr3_length: 12
v_call: TRBV7-2
cdr3_aa: ASRGLGARDTQY

j_call: TRBJ2-1
cdr3_length: 11
v_call: TRBV2
cdr3_aa: ASTRDYHNEQF

j_call: TRBJ2-1
cdr3_length: 13
v_call: TRBV19
cdr3_aa: ASSRGQSSYNEQF

j_call: TRBJ2-3
cdr3_length: 13
v_call: TRBV9
cdr3_aa: ASSVTSGSTDTQY

j_call: TRBJ1-2
cdr3_length: 14
v_call: TRBV5-4
cdr3_aa: ASSLGTGQRLYGYT

j_call: TRBJ2-1
cdr3_length: 13
v_call: TRBV5-8
cdr3_aa: ASSVLAGGYNEQF

j_call: TRBJ1-1
cdr3_length: 10
v_call: TRBV29-1
cdr3_aa: SVKQGNTEAF

j_call: TRBJ2-7
cdr3_length: 13
v_call: TRBV7-8
cdr3_aa: ASSLLGQRSYEQY

j_call: TRBJ2-1
cdr3_length: 13
v_call: TRBV4-3
cdr3_aa: ASSQDRGAHNEQF

j_call: TRBJ1-5
cdr3_length: 12
v_call: TRBV10-2
cdr3_aa: ASSESEANQPQH

j_call: TRBJ2-5
cdr3_length: 12
v_call: TRBV27
cdr3_aa: ASSRDRGQETQY

j_call: TRBJ1-4
cdr3_length: 15
v_call: TRBV7-9
cdr3_aa: ASSLLGGASLSEKLF

j_call: TRBJ2-7
cdr3_length: 12
v_call: TRBV27
cdr3_aa: ASRPGTSGIEQY

j_call: TRBJ1-3
cdr3_length: 12
v_call: TRBV30
cdr3_aa: AWSVNGGGDTIY

j_call: TRBJ2-7
cdr3_length: 12
v_call: TRBV7-8
cdr3_aa: ASHPSGLGYEQY